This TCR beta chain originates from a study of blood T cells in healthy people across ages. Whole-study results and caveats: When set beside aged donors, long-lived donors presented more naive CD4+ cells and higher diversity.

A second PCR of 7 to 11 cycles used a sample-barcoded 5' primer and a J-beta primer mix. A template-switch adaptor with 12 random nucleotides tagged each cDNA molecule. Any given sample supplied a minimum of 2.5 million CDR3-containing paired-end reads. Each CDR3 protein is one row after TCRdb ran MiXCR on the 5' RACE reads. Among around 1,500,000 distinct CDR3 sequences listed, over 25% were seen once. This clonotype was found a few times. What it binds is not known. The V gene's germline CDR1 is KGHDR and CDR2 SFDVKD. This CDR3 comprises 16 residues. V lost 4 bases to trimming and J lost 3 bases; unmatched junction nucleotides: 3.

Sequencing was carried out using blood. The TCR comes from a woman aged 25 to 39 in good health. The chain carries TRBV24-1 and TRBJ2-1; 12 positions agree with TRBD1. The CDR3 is CATSEGTGGRYNEQFF. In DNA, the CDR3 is TGTGCCACCAGTGAAGGGACAGGGGGCCGCTACAATGAGCAGTTCTTC.